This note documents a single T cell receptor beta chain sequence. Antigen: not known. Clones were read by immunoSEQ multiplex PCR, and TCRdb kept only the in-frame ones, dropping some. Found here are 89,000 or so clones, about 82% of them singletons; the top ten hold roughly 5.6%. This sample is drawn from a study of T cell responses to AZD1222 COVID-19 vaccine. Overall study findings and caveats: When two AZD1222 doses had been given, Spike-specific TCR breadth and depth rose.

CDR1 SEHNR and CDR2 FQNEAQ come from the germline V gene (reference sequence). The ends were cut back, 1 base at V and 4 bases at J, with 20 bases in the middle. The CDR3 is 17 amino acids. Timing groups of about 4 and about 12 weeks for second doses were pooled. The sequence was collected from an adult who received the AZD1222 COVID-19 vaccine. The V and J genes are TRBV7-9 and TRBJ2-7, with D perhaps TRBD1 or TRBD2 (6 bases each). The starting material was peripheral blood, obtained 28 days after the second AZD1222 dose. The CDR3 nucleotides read TGTGCCAGCAGCTTAGTTTACGGGGGCAACACCCTATACGAGCAGTACTTC. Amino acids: CASSLVYGGNTLYEQYF.